This T cell receptor (beta chain) was found in a study of T and B cells in COVID-19 patients. Findings of the study overall: Of thousands of TCR clusters found only in the recovered cohort, a few dozen had low generation probability. Patients with COVID-19 reportedly showed strongly skewed T cell receptor beta variable and joining gene usage.

From blood, about 250-500 ng of genomic DNA served as TRB template. Multiplex PCR with BIOMED2 TRB-A/B primer pools amplified TRB rearrangements. TCRdb re-analysed the multiplex PCR reads in MiXCR, keeping a single row per CDR3 protein. The sample contains about 2,300 distinct CDR3 sequences, approximately 25% of which appear only once. V lost 0 bases and J 1 base, leaving 10 bases between the germline ends. Looked up from germline, CDR1 is SEHNR and CDR2 is FQNEAQ (reference sequence). This CDR3 comprises 16 residues. Remarks on this clonotype: The target antigen is unknown.

This chain connects TRBV7-9 to TRBJ2-1; a weak D match, TRBD2 (6 bases). Sequencing input: blood. This TCR was recovered from a human donor with active COVID-19. The CDR3 spells CASSLAIAASYNEQFF. The CDR3 nucleotides are TGTGCCAGCAGCTTAGCGATAGCGGCATCCTACAATGAGCAGTTCTTC.